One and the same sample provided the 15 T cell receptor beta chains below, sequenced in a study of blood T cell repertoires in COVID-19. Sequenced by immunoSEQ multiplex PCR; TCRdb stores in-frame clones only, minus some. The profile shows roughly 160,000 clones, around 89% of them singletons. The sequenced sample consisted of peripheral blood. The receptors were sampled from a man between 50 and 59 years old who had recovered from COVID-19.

The CDR3 is CARNRVKRQGDSTNEKLFF. CDR3 DNA: TGTGCCCGAAATCGGGTCAAAAGACAGGGGGATTCTACTAATGAAAAACTGTTTTTT. V usage is TRBV9 and J usage is TRBJ1-4, with 9 bases aligning to TRBD1. The germline V gene has CDR1 SGDLS and CDR2 YYNGEE. The CDR3 totals 19 residues. The V gene end was trimmed by 10 bases and the J gene end by 2 bases; junction bases not matched to a gene: 21.

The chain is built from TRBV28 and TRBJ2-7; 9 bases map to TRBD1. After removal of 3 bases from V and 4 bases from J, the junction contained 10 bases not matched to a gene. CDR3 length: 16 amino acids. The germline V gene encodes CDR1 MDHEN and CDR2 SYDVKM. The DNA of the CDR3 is TGTGCCAGCAGTTTGCCTACCGGGACAGGGTCATACGAGCAGTACTTC. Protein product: CASSLPTGTGSYEQYF. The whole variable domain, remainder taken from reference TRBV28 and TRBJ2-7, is DVKVTQSSRYLVKRTGEKVFLECVQDMDHENMFWYRQDPGLGLRLIYFSYDVKMKEKGDIPEGYSVSREKKERFSLILESASTNQTSMYLCASSLPTGTGSYEQYFGPGTRLTVT.

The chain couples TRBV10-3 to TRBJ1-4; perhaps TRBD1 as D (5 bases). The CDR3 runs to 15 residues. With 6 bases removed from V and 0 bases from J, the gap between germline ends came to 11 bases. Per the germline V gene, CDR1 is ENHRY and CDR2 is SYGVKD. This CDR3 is CAISPDISTNEKLFF. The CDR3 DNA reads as TGTGCCATCAGCCCGGACATTTCAACTAATGAAAAACTGTTTTTT.

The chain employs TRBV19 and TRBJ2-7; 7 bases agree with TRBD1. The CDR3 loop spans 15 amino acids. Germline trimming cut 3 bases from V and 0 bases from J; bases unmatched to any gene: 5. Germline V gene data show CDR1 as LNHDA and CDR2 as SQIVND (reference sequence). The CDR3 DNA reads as TGTGCCAGTAGTATGTTCCGGACAGGCTCCTACGAGCAGTACTTC. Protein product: CASSMFRTGSYEQYF.

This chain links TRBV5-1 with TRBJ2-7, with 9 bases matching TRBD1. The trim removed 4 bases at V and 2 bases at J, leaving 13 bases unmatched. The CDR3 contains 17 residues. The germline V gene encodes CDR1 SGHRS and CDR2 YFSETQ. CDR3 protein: CASSQTSGTGSPYEQYF. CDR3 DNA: TGCGCCAGCAGCCAGACATCCGGGACAGGGAGCCCCTACGAGCAGTACTTC.

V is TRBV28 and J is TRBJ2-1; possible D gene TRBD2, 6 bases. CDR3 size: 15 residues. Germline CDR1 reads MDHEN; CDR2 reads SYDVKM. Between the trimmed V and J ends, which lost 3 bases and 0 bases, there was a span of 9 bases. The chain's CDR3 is CASSLGGYSYNEQFF. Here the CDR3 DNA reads TGTGCCAGCAGTTTGGGAGGATACTCCTACAATGAGCAGTTCTTC.

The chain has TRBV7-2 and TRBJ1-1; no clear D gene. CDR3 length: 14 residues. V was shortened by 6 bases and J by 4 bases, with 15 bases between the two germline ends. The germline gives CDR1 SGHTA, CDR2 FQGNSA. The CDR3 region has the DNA TGTGCCAGCAGACTACGAGAGGGCGTCACTGAAGCTTTCTTT. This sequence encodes CASRLREGVTEAFF.

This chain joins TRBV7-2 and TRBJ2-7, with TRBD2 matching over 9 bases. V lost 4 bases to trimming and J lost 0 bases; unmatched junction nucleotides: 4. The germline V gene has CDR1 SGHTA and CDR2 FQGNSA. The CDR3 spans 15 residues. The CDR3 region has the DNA TGTGCCAGCAGCTATGCAGCGGGGGGCTCCTACGAGCAGTACTTC. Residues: CASSYAAGGSYEQYF.

In DNA, the CDR3 is TGTGCCAGCAGTGAAGTGGAGGGCTTGATCGAGCAGTACTTC. It codes for CASSEVEGLIEQYF. The gene calls are TRBV25-1 and TRBJ2-7; a weak D match, TRBD2 (6 bases). The CDR3 sequence is 14 residues long. Germline V gene lookup returns CDR1 MGHDK and CDR2 SYGVNS. The V end lost 2 bases, the J end lost 6 bases, and 14 bases lay between the germline ends.

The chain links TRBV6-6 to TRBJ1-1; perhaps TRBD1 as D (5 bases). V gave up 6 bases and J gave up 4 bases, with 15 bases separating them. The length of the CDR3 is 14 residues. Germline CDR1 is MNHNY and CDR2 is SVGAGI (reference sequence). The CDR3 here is CASSSGTGGTEAFF. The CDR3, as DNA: TGTGCCAGCAGCTCCGGGACGGGGGGCACTGAAGCTTTCTTT.

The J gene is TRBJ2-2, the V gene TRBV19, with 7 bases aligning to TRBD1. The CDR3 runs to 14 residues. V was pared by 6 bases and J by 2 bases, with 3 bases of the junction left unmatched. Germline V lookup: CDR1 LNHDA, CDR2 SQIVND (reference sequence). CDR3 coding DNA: TGTGCCAGTAGGGGGGACAGCAACACCGGGGAGCTGTTTTTT. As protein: CASRGDSNTGELFF. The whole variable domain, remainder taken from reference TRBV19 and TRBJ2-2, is DGGITQSPKYLFRKEGQNVTLSCEQNLNHDAMYWYRQDPGQGLRLIYYSQIVNDFQKGDIAEGYSVSREKKESFPLTVTSAQKNPTAFYLCASRGDSNTGELFFGEGSRLTVL.

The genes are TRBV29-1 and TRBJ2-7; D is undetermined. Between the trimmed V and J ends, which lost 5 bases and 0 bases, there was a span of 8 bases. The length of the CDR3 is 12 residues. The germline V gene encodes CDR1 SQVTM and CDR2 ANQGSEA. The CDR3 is CSVTSSSYEQYF. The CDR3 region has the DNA TGCAGCGTTACTTCAAGCTCCTACGAGCAGTACTTC.

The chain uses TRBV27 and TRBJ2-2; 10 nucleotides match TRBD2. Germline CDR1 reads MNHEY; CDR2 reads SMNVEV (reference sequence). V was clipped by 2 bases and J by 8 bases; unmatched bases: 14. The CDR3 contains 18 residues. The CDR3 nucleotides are TGTGCCAGCAGTTTAAGAGTAGCGGGGGGTATGATTAAGGGGGAGCTGTTTTTT. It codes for CASSLRVAGGMIKGELFF.

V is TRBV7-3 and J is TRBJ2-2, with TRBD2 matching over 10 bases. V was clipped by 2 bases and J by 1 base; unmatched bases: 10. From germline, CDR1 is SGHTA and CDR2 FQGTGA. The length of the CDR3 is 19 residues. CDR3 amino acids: CASSLYPPTSGLNTGELFF. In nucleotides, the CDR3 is TGTGCCAGCAGCTTATACCCCCCGACTAGCGGGTTGAACACCGGGGAGCTGTTTTTT.

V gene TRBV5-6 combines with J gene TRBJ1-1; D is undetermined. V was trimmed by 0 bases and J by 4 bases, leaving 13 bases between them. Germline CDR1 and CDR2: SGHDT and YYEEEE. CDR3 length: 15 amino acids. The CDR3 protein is CASSLGGAQFTEAFF. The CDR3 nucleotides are TGTGCCAGCAGCTTGGGGGGAGCGCAGTTCACTGAAGCTTTCTTT.